The source of this T cell receptor (beta chain) is a study of blood T cell repertoires in COVID-19. Looking at the study overall: Italy, Spain and the United States were the sources of the convalescent and acute COVID-19 samples.

The germline gives CDR1 MNHEY, CDR2 SVGAGI. V gave up 10 bases and J gave up 6 bases; unmatched junction bases: 13. This CDR3 has 15 amino acids. Methods used by the authors: Reference gene primer amplification gave estimated nucleated cell counts. TCRdb's copy holds only in-frame clones and misses some; the assay was immunoSEQ multiplex PCR. V and J calls and clone size come straight from that table; D and trimming were deduced from the DNA. The sample has 95,000 to 110,000 clones; around four fifths are singletons. The clonotype originates from a man between 65 and 85 years old with acute or convalescent COVID-19. Sequencing input: peripheral blood. The chain has TRBV6-5 and TRBJ2-1; TRBD1 aligns across 9 bases. Here the CDR3 reads CATAGTGSGPNEQFF. CDR3 bases: TGTGCCACCGCCGGGACAGGGAGCGGACCCAATGAGCAGTTCTTC.